The 32 T cell receptor beta chains below all came from one sample that was sequenced in a study of blood T cell repertoires in COVID-19. Repertoires were generated with immunoSEQ multiplex PCR, while TCRdb's copy carries only in-frame clones and drops some. Here the sample spans roughly 120,000 clones, more than 80% being singletons. Sample: peripheral blood. All receptors derive from a woman in her thirties or forties with acute or convalescent COVID-19.

The chain has TRBV19 and TRBJ1-5; D is unresolved. Germline V gene data show CDR1 as LNHDA and CDR2 as SQIVND (reference sequence). This CDR3 spans 14 amino acids. V lost 7 bases and J lost 2, with 12 bases in between. This CDR3 is CASISVGGNQPQHF. In nucleotides, the CDR3 is TGTGCCAGTATTTCCGTCGGTGGCAATCAGCCCCAGCATTTT.

The chain is built from TRBV18 and TRBJ2-5; D gene uncertain. The V end was cut by 2 bases, the J end by 3 bases, with 7 bases between. This CDR3 is built from 13 residues. Germline CDR1 KGHSH, CDR2 LQKENI. The CDR3 is CASSPGQKETQYF. CDR3 sequence (DNA): TGTGCCAGCTCACCAGGGCAGAAAGAGACCCAGTACTTC.

This clone appeared once. The chain is built from TRBV19 and TRBJ2-7, with D maybe TRBD2 (6 bases). Germline V gene lookup returns CDR1 LNHDA and CDR2 SQIVND (reference sequence). The V gene lost 1 base and the J gene lost 3 bases, with 13 bases spanning the gap. This CDR3 is built from 15 residues. CDR3 protein: CASSIGRGANYEQYF. CDR3 coding DNA: TGTGCCAGTAGTATAGGGAGGGGAGCCAACTACGAGCAGTACTTC. Filled out from reference TRBV19 and TRBJ2-7, the complete variable domain reads DGGITQSPKYLFRKEGQNVTLSCEQNLNHDAMYWYRQDPGQGLRLIYYSQIVNDFQKGDIAEGYSVSREKKESFPLTVTSAQKNPTAFYLCASSIGRGANYEQYFGPGTRLTVT.

The chain combines TRBV7-9 with TRBJ1-5, with a possible D match to TRBD1 (6 bases). Trimming left V 6 bases short and J 5 bases short, with 14 bases between. The CDR3 sequence is 14 residues long. Germline V gives CDR1 SEHNR, CDR2 FQNEAQ (reference sequence). The CDR3 spells CASSQTGSDQPQHF. The CDR3 nucleotides are TGTGCCAGCAGTCAAACAGGGTCTGATCAGCCCCAGCATTTT.

V and J are TRBV30 and TRBJ2-3; tentative D call: TRBD2 (6 bases). In germline, CDR1 is GTSNPN, CDR2 SVGIG (reference sequence). Trimming removed 3 bases at V and 3 bases at J, with 10 bases between. The CDR3 covers 13 residues. The CDR3 DNA is TGTGCCTGGAGCGAGGAGGGGACAGATACGCAGTATTTT. Translation: CAWSEEGTDTQYF.

The chain carries TRBV2 and TRBJ1-1; the D is unclear. This CDR3 is 14 amino acids long. CDR1 and CDR2 from the germline V gene are SNHLY and FYNNEI. Trimming removed 7 bases from V and 0 bases from J, with 12 bases in between. The DNA of the CDR3 is TGTGCCAGCAAACCACCGGTTGTGAACACTGAAGCTTTCTTT. Its protein product is CASKPPVVNTEAFF. Drawing the rest from reference TRBV2 and TRBJ1-1, the complete variable domain is EPEVTQTPSHQVTQMGQEVILRCVPISNHLYFYWYRQILGQKVEFLVSFYNNEISEKSEIFDDQFSVERPDGSNFTLKIRSTKLEDSAMYFCASKPPVVNTEAFFGQGTRLTVV.

The chain uses TRBV5-6 and TRBJ2-7; TRBD1 matches 8 bases. V gave up 2 bases and J gave up 4 bases; unmatched junction bases: 8. Germline V gene sequence: CDR1 SGHDT, CDR2 YYEEEE. The CDR3 spans 15 residues. The CDR3 region is CASSLAQGVAYEQYF. The CDR3 nucleotides are TGTGCCAGCAGCTTAGCACAGGGGGTTGCTTACGAGCAGTACTTC.

V and J are TRBV7-2 and TRBJ2-2; 10 bases match TRBD2. The CDR3 runs to 17 residues. J was trimmed by 0 bases and V by 0 bases; bases with no gene match: 1. From germline, CDR1 is SGHTA and CDR2 FQGNSA. Written as DNA, the CDR3 is TGTGCCAGCAGCTTAGCAGCGGGGGGGACGAACACCGGGGAGCTGTTTTTT. Amino acids: CASSLAAGGTNTGELFF.

The CDR3 spells CASSAAGTVEETQYF. The CDR3 nucleotides read TGTGCCAGCAGCGCCGCCGGGACAGTCGAAGAGACCCAGTACTTC. The V call is TRBV9, the J call TRBJ2-5; 7 positions agree with TRBD1. Looked up from germline, CDR1 is SGDLS and CDR2 is YYNGEE. The CDR3 loop spans 15 amino acids. The trim removed 3 bases at V and 3 bases at J, leaving 8 bases unmatched.

J is TRBJ2-3 and V is TRBV18; 12 nucleotides line up with TRBD2. With 3 bases clipped from V and 1 base from J, the junction kept 5 bases outside the gene matches. This CDR3 is 17 amino acids long. CDR1 is KGHSH, CDR2 LQKENI, per germline. In DNA form, the CDR3 reads TGTGCCAGCTCACCGAACGGACTAGCGGGACGCACAGATACGCAGTATTTT. This gives the protein CASSPNGLAGRTDTQYF.

This clone was observed a handful of times. The chain joins TRBV11-2 to TRBJ1-2; D ambiguous. The germline CDR1 and CDR2 sequences are SGHAT and FQNNGV. Trimming cost V 0 bases and J 4 bases, with 18 bases left between them. CDR3 length: 17 residues. CDR3 amino acids: CASSLDPLSLPLYGYTF. The CDR3 DNA reads as TGTGCCAGCAGCTTAGATCCCCTATCATTACCCCTCTATGGCTACACCTTC. Full variable domain (rest looked up from reference TRBV11-2 and TRBJ1-2): EAGVAQSPRYKIIEKRQSVAFWCNPISGHATLYWYQQILGQGPKLLIQFQNNGVVDDSQLPKDRFSAERLKGVDSTLKIQPAKLEDSAVYLCASSLDPLSLPLYGYTFGSGTRLTVV.

To note about this clone: Sequence at one end of the junction differs from germline and may be a read error. This sequence joins TRBV11-2 and TRBJ2-5; TRBD1 matches 9 bases. The germline V gene has CDR1 SGHAT and CDR2 FQNNGV. The CDR3 runs to 16 residues. The CDR3, as DNA: TGTGCCAGCAGCTTACGGGGACAGGGAAGCGAAGAGATCCAGTACTTC. Residues: CASSLRGQGSEEIQYF.

The genes are TRBV7-2 and TRBJ1-1, with 7 bases matching TRBD1. This CDR3 comprises 14 residues. V dropped 0 bases and J dropped 10; count of bases not matched to a gene: 8. Germline V gene sequence: CDR1 SGHTA, CDR2 FQGNSA. CDR3: CASSLAQGGQVAFF. The CDR3 DNA follows: TGTGCCAGCAGCTTAGCACAGGGTGGACAGGTAGCTTTCTTT. The full variable domain, completed using reference TRBV7-2 and TRBJ1-1, is GAGVSQSPSNKVTEKGKDVELRCDPISGHTALYWYRQSLGQGLEFLIYFQGNSAPDKSGLPSDRFSAERTGGSVSTLTIQRTQQEDSAVYLCASSLAQGGQVAFFGQGTRLTVV.

The chain joins TRBV6-2 or TRBV6-3 to TRBJ2-3; TRBD2 aligns across 15 bases. The CDR3 loop spans 19 amino acids. The trim removed 0 bases at V and 0 bases at J, leaving 4 bases unmatched. Germline V gene sequence: CDR1 MNHEY, CDR2 SVGEGT. The CDR3 reads CASSYSGTSGGLSTDTQYF. The CDR3 bases are TGTGCCAGCAGTTACTCCGGGACTAGCGGGGGGCTAAGCACAGATACGCAGTATTTT.

CDR3 in amino acids: CASSPRGGNTDTQYF. The CDR3 bases are TGTGCCAGCAGCCCCAGGGGAGGGAACACAGATACGCAGTATTTT. J is TRBJ2-3 and V is TRBV11-3; possibly TRBD2 for D (7 bases). The CDR3 is 15 residues long. Deletions cut 5 bases from V and 2 bases from J, with 14 bases between. CDR1 is SGHNT, CDR2 YENEEA, per germline.

The chain has TRBV19 and TRBJ1-5; 9 bases are shared with TRBD1. CDR1 and CDR2 (germline): LNHDA, SQIVND (reference sequence). The CDR3 extends over 15 amino acids. Trimming cost V 5 bases and J 1 base; bases outside gene matches: 3. This CDR3 reads CASSPDRGSNQPQHF. In DNA form, the CDR3 reads TGTGCCAGTAGTCCCGACAGGGGGAGCAATCAGCCCCAGCATTTT.

The chain combines TRBV2 with TRBJ2-2, with D maybe TRBD1 (5 bases). Germline V CDR1 and CDR2: SNHLY, FYNNEI. V lost 5 bases to trimming and J lost 0 bases, with 7 bases between them. The CDR3 length is 14 residues. CDR3 loop: CASSRQSNTGELFF. CDR3 nucleotide sequence: TGTGCCAGCAGTCGACAGTCGAACACCGGGGAGCTGTTTTTT.

The CDR3, as DNA: TGTGCCAGCAGCAAAGTGGGGACAGGGTATAATTCACCCCTCCACTTT. Encoded protein: CASSKVGTGYNSPLHF. The chain employs TRBV21-1 and TRBJ1-6; no check of the table's D call, TRBD1, against the DNA was made. TRBV21-1 is reported as a pseudogene. This CDR3 spans 16 amino acids.

This clone was seen once. CDR3 coding DNA: TGTGCCAGCAGTGACACTTACTCTGGAAACACCATATATTTT. This sequence encodes CASSDTYSGNTIYF. The genes are TRBV2 and TRBJ1-3; D call uncertain. V was cut by 3 bases and J by 0 bases, with 6 bases left in between. The CDR3 is 14 residues long. Germline V CDR1 and CDR2: SNHLY, FYNNEI.

This clone was seen a handful of times. The rearrangement uses TRBV27 and TRBJ2-1; 8 bases match TRBD1. Germline CDR1 and CDR2: MNHEY and SMNVEV (reference sequence). This CDR3 spans 11 amino acids. V lost 6 bases to trimming and J lost 12 bases; unmatched junction nucleotides: 4. The CDR3: CASSPGGTQFF. The DNA for the CDR3 is TGTGCCAGCAGCCCAGGGGGCACGCAGTTCTTC.

The genes are TRBV19 and TRBJ1-1, with TRBD1 matching over 8 bases. Unmatched junction bases numbered 8, after V lost 4 bases and J lost 1 base. The CDR3 runs 16 residues. The germline V gene encodes CDR1 LNHDA and CDR2 SQIVND (reference sequence). Written as DNA, the CDR3 is TGTGCCAGTAGTAGACCAGGGGGCGCCCGGAACACTGAAGCTTTCTTT. Translation: CASSRPGGARNTEAFF.

The gene calls are TRBV2 and TRBJ2-4, with D possibly being TRBD2 (7 bases). This CDR3 comprises 18 residues. Trimming took 6 bases from V and 2 from J, leaving 23 bases between them. Germline V gives CDR1 SNHLY, CDR2 FYNNEI. The DNA for the CDR3 is TGTGCCAGCAGCGACGTCCCACCGGGGGGCAGGACCAAAAACATTCAGTACTTC. Translated: CASSDVPPGGRTKNIQYF.

The chain carries TRBV5-4 and TRBJ2-2; 10 positions agree with TRBD1. Trimming removed 4 bases from V and 4 bases from J; junction bases left unmatched: 10. The CDR3 is 17 amino acids. Germline V gene sequence: CDR1 SGHNT, CDR2 YYREEE (reference sequence). CDR3 in amino acids: CASSIPGQGTLTGELFF. CDR3 DNA sequence: TGTGCCAGCAGCATACCGGGACAGGGGACACTCACCGGGGAGCTGTTTTTT.

This rearrangement joins TRBV7-9 to TRBJ2-5; D perhaps matches TRBD1 (6 bases). CDR1 and CDR2 (germline): SEHNR, FQNEAQ (reference sequence). Trimming shortened V by 1 base and J by 8 bases, and 14 bases separated the two germline ends. CDR3 length equals 14 residues. The CDR3 loop reads CASSLVGTLRTQYF. The CDR3 coding sequence is TGTGCCAGCAGCTTAGTGGGGACACTAAGAACCCAGTACTTC.

The V gene is TRBV5-6, the J gene TRBJ2-3; 8 nucleotides match TRBD2. This CDR3 comprises 14 residues. The germline V gene encodes CDR1 SGHDT and CDR2 YYEEEE. J was trimmed by 4 bases and V by 4 bases; bases with no gene match: 5. The CDR3 DNA reads as TGTGCCAGCAGCCCCGGACTAGCTGCAGATACGCAGTATTTT. Protein product: CASSPGLAADTQYF.

The chain carries TRBV28 and TRBJ2-1; 8 positions agree with TRBD2. The CDR3 runs 14 residues. The germline V gene encodes CDR1 MDHEN and CDR2 SYDVKM. Trimming took 5 bases from V and 5 from J; bases not matched to a gene: 5. CDR3 DNA: TGTGCCAGCAGTATAGGCGGGGGGAACAATGAGCAGTTCTTC. This gives the protein CASSIGGGNNEQFF.

To note about this clone: One end of the junction varies from germline; a read error may be responsible. Different DNA sequences within this sample yield the same CDR3. This chain uses TRBV25-1 with TRBJ2-2; 13 nucleotides match TRBD2. The CDR3 runs to 18 residues. Germline lookup yields CDR1 MGHDK and CDR2 SYGVNS. The CDR3 protein is CASRDRTSGGTGLGELFF. The CDR3, as DNA: TGTGCTAGCAGAGATAGGACTAGCGGGGGCACCGGCCTAGGGGAGCTGTTTTTT.

This clone was seen just once. The chain recombines TRBV25-1 with TRBJ2-1, with 9 bases matching TRBD2. Germline CDR1 MGHDK, CDR2 SYGVNS. The junction had 8 bases not matched to a gene; V was cut back by 6 bases and J by 8 bases. CDR3 length equals 14 residues. CDR3 in amino acids: CASSRGTSFHEQFF. The DNA of the CDR3 is TGTGCCAGCAGCCGGGGGACTAGCTTCCATGAGCAGTTCTTC. Full variable domain (outside the CDR3, taken from reference TRBV25-1 and TRBJ2-1): EADIYQTPRYLVIGTGKKITLECSQTMGHDKMYWYQQDPGMELHLIHYSYGVNSTEKGDLSSESTVSRIRTEHFPLTLESARPSHTSQYLCASSRGTSFHEQFFGPGTRLTVL.

The chain links TRBV6-5 to TRBJ2-7; D may be TRBD1 (6 bases). V gave up 6 bases and J gave up 3 bases, with 15 bases separating them. This CDR3 is 14 amino acids long. CDR1 is MNHEY and CDR2 is SVGAGI in the germline V gene. CDR3 loop: CASSLGTRNYEQYF. The CDR3 nucleotides read TGTGCCAGCAGCCTCGGGACACGTAACTACGAGCAGTACTTC.

V and J are TRBV6-5 and TRBJ1-6, with TRBD1 identical over 7 bases. Germline V CDR1 and CDR2: MNHEY, SVGAGI. Losses at the gene ends were 3 bases for V and 7 bases for J; bases not matched to a gene: 3. The CDR3 has 14 amino acids. The CDR3 DNA reads as TGTGCCAGCAGTTATTCAGGGGGAAATTCACCCCTCCACTTT. It specifies CASSYSGGNSPLHF.

The chain couples TRBV10-3 to TRBJ2-1, with D perhaps TRBD2 (6 bases). CDR1 and CDR2 (germline): ENHRY, SYGVKD. CDR3 size: 14 residues. Trimming removed 3 bases from V and 5 bases from J, with 11 bases in between. The DNA for the CDR3 is TGTGCCATCAGTGAATCGGGGGAACACAATGAGCAGTTCTTC. Amino acid sequence: CAISESGEHNEQFF.

The chain carries TRBV6-5 and TRBJ1-5; D gene uncertain. The CDR3 contains 14 residues. V was pared by 6 bases and J by 5 bases, with 14 bases between. Germline assignment: CDR1 MNHEY and CDR2 SVGAGI. The CDR3 DNA is TGTGCCAGCAGCCGAGATCCGGTGGATCAGCCCCAGCATTTT. Translation gives CASSRDPVDQPQHF.